The clone carrying this T cell receptor beta chain was detected ten times or more. Its antigen is as yet unknown. This specimen belongs to a study of identical twins. One entry per CDR3 protein, called by TCRdb with MiXCR from the 5' RACE reads. The sample carries roughly 480,000 distinct CDR3 sequences, less than 25% recorded once. Findings of the study overall: Models underestimated out-of-frame TCR alpha sharing in monozygotic twins.

Trimming took 8 bases from V and 1 from J; bases not matched to a gene: 4. Germline V CDR1 and CDR2: DFQATT, SNEGSKA (reference sequence). This CDR3 contains 12 residues. The same data also contributed to another study, on T cells expressing NK-cell markers.

The chain uses TRBV20-1 and TRBJ1-1, with 7 bases lining up with TRBD1. The source of this sequence is a woman aged 18-29 years in good health. Sequenced: CD4+ T cells sorted from blood. The CDR3 is CSPRQGNTEAFF. Here the CDR3 DNA reads TGCAGTCCCCGACAGGGGAACACTGAAGCTTTCTTT.